This T cell receptor beta chain was sequenced during a study of Graves' ophthalmopathy and Graves' hyperthyroidism. Study details: Before any treatment was given, at initial diagnosis, peripheral blood was collected. Whole-study results and caveats: With approximately 88% sensitivity and more than 75% specificity, a 13-signature model separated ophthalmopathy from stable hyperthyroidism.

Remarks on this clonotype: Its antigen is as yet unknown.

RNA transcripts served as template for amplifying TCR beta CDR3 sequences. Investigators did first-round RT-PCR with HTBI primers, then second-round multiplex PCR. From the multiplex PCR reads, TCRdb called clonotypes with MiXCR, one entry per CDR3 protein. The sample has about 620,000 distinct CDR3 sequences, 20% to 25% seen once. Physicians reached a diagnosis by relying on clinical symptoms, serum thyroxine, TRAb, thyroid ultrasound and orbital computed tomography. The source of the PBMCs was 10 ml of fresh peripheral blood. This CDR3 contains 14 residues. Trimming took 3 bases from V and 3 from J, leaving 12 bases between them. Germline CDR1 is LNHDA and CDR2 is SQIVND (reference sequence).

The origin of this receptor is a young woman with stable Graves' hyperthyroidism. Some clones in this sample may be carry-over from other donors' samples. V usage is TRBV19 and J usage is TRBJ2-7, with D unclear. Sequencing was performed on peripheral blood. The CDR3 sequence is CASSIGIGNYEQYF. CDR3 nucleotides: TGTGCCAGTAGTATCGGCATTGGCAACTACGAGCAGTACTTC.